These 5 T cell receptor beta chains share one sample of origin, sequenced in a study of neurological immune-mediated disorders. Each CDR3 protein gets one entry after TCRdb re-called the 5' RACE reads with MiXCR. The data hold 45,000 to 50,000 distinct CDR3 sequences, with 4% to 5.5% observed a single time. Sequenced input: PBMCs. The receptors were gathered from a woman aged 55-75 years with multiple sclerosis.

This clonotype was detected only once. The conserved final phenylalanine or tryptophan is absent from the CDR3, which likely points to a read error. The rearrangement joins TRBV20-1 to TRBJ2-1; D is unresolved. V lost 0 bases and J lost 8, with 8 bases in between. Per germline, CDR1 DFQATT and CDR2 SNEGSKA (reference sequence). The CDR3 is 12 residues long. Here the CDR3 DNA reads TGCAGTGCTAGAGATACCGCTTATGAGCAGTTCATC. It yields the protein CSARDTAYEQFI.

This clonotype came up many times. This chain uses TRBV3-1 with TRBJ2-1; D is unresolved. Germline CDR1 and CDR2: LGHDT and YNNKEL (reference sequence). V shed 4 bases and J shed 7 bases, with 11 bases lying between them. The CDR3 is 13 residues long. CDR3 sequence (DNA): TGTGCCAGCAGCCTAAACCCCCAGAATGAGCAGTTCTTC. This sequence encodes CASSLNPQNEQFF.

J is TRBJ2-3 and V is TRBV5-1; 9 bases agree with TRBD2. The CDR3 is 16 residues long. V shed 3 bases, J shed 2 bases, and the junction held 7 bases outside the gene matches. Germline assignment: CDR1 SGHRS and CDR2 YFSETQ. CDR3 in DNA: TGCGCCAGCAGCTCGACGGGACTAGCAGACACAGATACGCAGTATTTT. It translates to CASSSTGLADTDTQYF.

This clonotype was recorded many times. This chain uses TRBV20-1 with TRBJ2-3; the match to TRBD2 covers 11 bases. The junction had 7 bases not matched to a gene; V was cut back by 4 bases and J by 4 bases. CDR1 is DFQATT, CDR2 SNEGSKA, per germline (reference sequence). CDR3 size: 15 residues. The CDR3 region has the DNA TGCAGTGCTATGGGTGGGACTAGCGGTTCAGATACGCAGTATTTT. It translates to CSAMGGTSGSDTQYF.

This clonotype was counted between two and nine times. This chain joins TRBV18 and TRBJ2-5; D unresolved. CDR1 is KGHSH, CDR2 LQKENI, per germline. This CDR3 is 14 amino acids long. Trimming removed 6 bases at V and 4 bases at J, with 15 bases between. The CDR3 spells CASSPTRHGETQYF. The CDR3 DNA reads TGTGCCAGCTCTCCGACCCGCCACGGAGAGACCCAGTACTTC.